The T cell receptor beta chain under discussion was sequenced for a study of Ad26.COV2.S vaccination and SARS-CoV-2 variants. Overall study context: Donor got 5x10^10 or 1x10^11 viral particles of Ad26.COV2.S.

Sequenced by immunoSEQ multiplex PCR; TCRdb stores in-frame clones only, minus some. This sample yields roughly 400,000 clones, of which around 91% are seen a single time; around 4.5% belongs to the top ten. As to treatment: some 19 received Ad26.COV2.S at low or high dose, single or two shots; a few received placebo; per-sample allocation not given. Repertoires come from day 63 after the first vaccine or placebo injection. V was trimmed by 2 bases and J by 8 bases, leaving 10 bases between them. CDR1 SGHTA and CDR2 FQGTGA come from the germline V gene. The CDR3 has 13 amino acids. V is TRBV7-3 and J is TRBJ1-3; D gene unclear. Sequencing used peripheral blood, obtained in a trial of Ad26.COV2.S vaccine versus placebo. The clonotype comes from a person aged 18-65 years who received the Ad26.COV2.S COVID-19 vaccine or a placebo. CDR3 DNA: TGTGCCAGCAGCTTATACCCCGACCACACCATATATTTT. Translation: CASSLYPDHTIYF.